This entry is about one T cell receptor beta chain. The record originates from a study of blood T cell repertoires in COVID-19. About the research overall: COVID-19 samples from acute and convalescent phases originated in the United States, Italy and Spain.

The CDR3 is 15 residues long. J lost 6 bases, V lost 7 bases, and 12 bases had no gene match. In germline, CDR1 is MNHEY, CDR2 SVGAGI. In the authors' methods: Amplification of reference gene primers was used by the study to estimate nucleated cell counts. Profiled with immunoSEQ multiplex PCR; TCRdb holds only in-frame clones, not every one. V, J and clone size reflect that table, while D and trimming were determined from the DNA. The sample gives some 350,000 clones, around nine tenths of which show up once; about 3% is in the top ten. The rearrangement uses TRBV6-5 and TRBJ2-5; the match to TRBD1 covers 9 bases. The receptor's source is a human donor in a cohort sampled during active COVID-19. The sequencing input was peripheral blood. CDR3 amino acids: CASILGTGPMKTQYF. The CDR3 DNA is TGTGCCAGCATCCTGGGGACAGGGCCCATGAAGACCCAGTACTTC.